This T cell receptor (beta chain) was captured by sequencing in a study of metastatic and nonmetastatic thyroid tumors (dated by TCRdb to 2020 to 2021). Concerning the study at large: Repertoires from peripheral blood and from tumor or nodule tissue samples of malignant and benign thyroid patients were compared.

No treatment had been received by any patient before thyroid surgery. Patient clinical samples collected from about 2011 to 2019 were retrospectively analysed using T-cell receptor beta sequencing. This clone showed up many times. Its binding antigen is unknown. Base qualities are not recorded, but no much larger clone differs from it by a single base. Other DNA sequences in the same sample also yield this CDR3. The investigation overall reported the following: TCR beta diversity was reported as significantly higher in malignant tumors than in benign nodules, in both blood and tumor samples.

CDR1 is given as DFQATT and CDR2 as SNEGSKA, both from the germline V gene (reference sequence). V is cut by 3 bases and J by 0 bases, and the space between the germline ends is 9 bases. The CDR3 spans 14 residues, from the cysteine through the phenylalanine. CDR3 DNA only is kept here, 42 bases in frame from base 1. Receptor amplification or capture employed PCR. Sequencer: Illumina HiSeq 4000. High-throughput sequencing was used to profile the TCR beta-chain CDR3 region of every patient. Turning to the authors' computational methods: CDR3 differences across clinicopathological groups were used to build a classifier for discriminating distant-metastatic papillary thyroid cancer patients. Repertoire diversity was assessed with the Shannon index, and tumor-blood repertoire similarity with the Morisita-Horn index. TCRdb handled the public reads itself, with Q25 trimming in fastp and clone calling in MiXCR, and kept productive beta chains. The V and J calls reflect TCRdb's pipeline rather than the authors' work. Counted in this sample were more than 20,000 clones; 15% to 20% of them appeared once. Jointly, the top ten make up 2.7% of the sample.

Source material: adjacent normal tissue. This sequence uses TRBV20-1 and TRBJ1-5, with an unclear D gene assignment. This clonotype originated in a male donor with papillary thyroid cancer or a benign thyroid nodule (not recorded which). Some clones in this sample may be carry-over from other donors' samples. Here is the DNA: TGCAGTGCTAGTCCGGGGAATAGCAATCAGCCCCAGCATTTT. Translated, this is CSASPGNSNQPQHF.